This TCR beta chain is from a study of blood T cell repertoires in COVID-19. Study information: In each case, the material was cDNA or gDNA derived from T cells, B-cell-depleted T cells, or PBMCs.

As handled by the study authors: Estimates of nucleated cell counts were drawn from the amplification of reference gene primers. TCRdb's copy holds only in-frame clones and misses some; the assay was immunoSEQ multiplex PCR. The D gene and trimming were derived from the DNA, and the V and J assignments and clone size from that table. The table lists 88,000 or so clones, roughly 80% of them singletons. The sequence was obtained from an elderly man with acute or convalescent COVID-19. Sequencing was carried out using peripheral blood.

The CDR3 region is CATSIRTQASDTQYF. CDR3 sequence (DNA): TGTGCCACCTCTATTCGCACCCAAGCTTCAGATACGCAGTATTTT. This sequence joins TRBV27 and TRBJ2-3; D uncertain. With 10 bases removed from V and 4 bases from J, the gap between germline ends came to 21 bases. Per the germline V gene, CDR1 is MNHEY and CDR2 is SMNVEV (reference sequence). The CDR3 is 15 amino acids.